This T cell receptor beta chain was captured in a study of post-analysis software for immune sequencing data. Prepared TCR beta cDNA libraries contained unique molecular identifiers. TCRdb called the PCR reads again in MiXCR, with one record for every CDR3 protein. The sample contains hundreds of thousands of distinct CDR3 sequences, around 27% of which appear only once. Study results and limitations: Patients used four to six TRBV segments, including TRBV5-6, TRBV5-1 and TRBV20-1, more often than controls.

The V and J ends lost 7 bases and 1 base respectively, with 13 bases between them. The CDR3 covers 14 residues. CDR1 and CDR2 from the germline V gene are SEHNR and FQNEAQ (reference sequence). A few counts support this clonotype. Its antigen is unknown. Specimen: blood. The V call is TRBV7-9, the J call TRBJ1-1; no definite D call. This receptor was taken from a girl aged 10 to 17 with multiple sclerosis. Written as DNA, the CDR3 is TGTGCCAGCAACGGCGGGGTTCGGAACACTGAAGCTTTCTTT. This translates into CASNGGVRNTEAFF. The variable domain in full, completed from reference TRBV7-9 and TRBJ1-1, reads DTGVSQNPRHKITKRGQNVTFRCDPISEHNRLYWYRQTLGQGPEFLTYFQNEAQLEKSRLLSDRFSAERPKGSFSTLEIQRTEQGDSAMYLCASNGGVRNTEAFFGQGTRLTVV.